Shown below are 2 T cell receptor beta chains from a single sample sequenced in a study of OX40 agonist ivuxolimab in advanced cancers. Here immunoSEQ multiplex PCR was the method, and the copy in TCRdb shows in-frame clones only, minus some. Among about 68,000 clones listed, around nine tenths were seen once. Sequences were derived from CD4+ or CD8+ T cells sorted from blood, sampled in a trial of the OX40 agonist ivuxolimab. These receptors originate from an adult with an advanced solid tumor such as melanoma, head and neck, liver or kidney cancer.

The sample holds one count of this clone. This chain uses TRBV6-1 with TRBJ2-3; 7 bases agree with TRBD1. The CDR3 runs to 18 residues. Germline loops: CDR1 MNHNS, CDR2 SASEGT. J lost 4 bases, V lost 4 bases, and 17 bases had no gene match. CDR3 sequence: CASSGRWQDRRKSDTQYF. The DNA for the CDR3 is TGTGCCAGCAGTGGCCGATGGCAGGACAGGCGGAAGTCAGATACGCAGTATTTT.

The genes are TRBV27 and TRBJ1-1; D uncertain. Trimming removed 6 bases at V and 3 bases at J, with 17 bases between. The CDR3 loop spans 15 amino acids. The germline V gene encodes CDR1 MNHEY and CDR2 SMNVEV (reference sequence). The CDR3 reads CASRELGRLDTEAFF. For the CDR3, the DNA is TGTGCCAGCAGAGAATTGGGGAGATTGGACACTGAAGCTTTCTTT.